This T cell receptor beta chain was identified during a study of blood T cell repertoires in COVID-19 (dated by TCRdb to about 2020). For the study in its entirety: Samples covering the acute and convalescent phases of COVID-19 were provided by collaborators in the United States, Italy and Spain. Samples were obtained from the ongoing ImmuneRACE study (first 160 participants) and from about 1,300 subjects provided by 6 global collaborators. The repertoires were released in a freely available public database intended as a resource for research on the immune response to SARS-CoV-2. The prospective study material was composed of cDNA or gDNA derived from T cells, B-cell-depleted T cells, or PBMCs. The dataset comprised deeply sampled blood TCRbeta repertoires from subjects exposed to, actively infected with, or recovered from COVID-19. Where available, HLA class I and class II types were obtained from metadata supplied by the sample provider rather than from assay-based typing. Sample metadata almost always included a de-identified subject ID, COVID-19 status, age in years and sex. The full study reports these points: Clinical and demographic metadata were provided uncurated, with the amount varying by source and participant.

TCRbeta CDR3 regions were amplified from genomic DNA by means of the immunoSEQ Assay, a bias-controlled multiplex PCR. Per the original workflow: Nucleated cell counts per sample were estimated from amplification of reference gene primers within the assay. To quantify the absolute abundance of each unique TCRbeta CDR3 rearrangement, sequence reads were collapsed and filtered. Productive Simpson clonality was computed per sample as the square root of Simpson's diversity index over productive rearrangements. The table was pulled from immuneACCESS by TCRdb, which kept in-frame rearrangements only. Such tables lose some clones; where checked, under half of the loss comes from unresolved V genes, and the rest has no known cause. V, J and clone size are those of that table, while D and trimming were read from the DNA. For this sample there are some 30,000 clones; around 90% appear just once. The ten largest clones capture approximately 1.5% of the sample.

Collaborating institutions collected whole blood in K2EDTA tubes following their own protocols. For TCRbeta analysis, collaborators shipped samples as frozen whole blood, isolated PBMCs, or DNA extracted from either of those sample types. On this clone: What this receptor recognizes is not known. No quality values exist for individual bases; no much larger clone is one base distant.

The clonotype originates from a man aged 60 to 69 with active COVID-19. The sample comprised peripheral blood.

DNA sequence: TGTGCCACCAGTGCGGGACAGGGAGGAAATGAGCAGTTCTTC. The translation is CATSAGQGGNEQFF. The V and J segments used are TRBV5-4 and TRBJ2-1; TRBD1 lines up with 9 middle nucleotides. The germline V end is reduced by 9 bases and the J end by 7 bases; junction bases left unmatched: 11. Per the germline V gene (reference sequence), SGHNT is the CDR1 and YYREEE is the CDR2. CDR3 length: 14 amino acids, cysteine to phenylalanine. Only the CDR3 region is kept as DNA, spanning 42 bases read in frame from base 1. This CDR3, with the reference TRBV5-4 and TRBJ2-1 proteins standing in past its ends, gives the full variable domain ETGVTQSPTHLIKTRGQQVTLRCSSQSGHNTVSWYQQALGQGPQFIFQYYREEENGRGNFPPRFSGLQFPNYSSELNVNALELDDSALYLCATSAGQGGNEQFFGPGTRLTVL.